Detailed here is one TCR beta chain. This sample was taken from a study of blood T cells in healthy people across ages. Alongside a J-beta primer mix, a sample-barcoded 5' primer served in a second PCR lasting about 6 to 12 cycles. TCRdb passed the 5' RACE reads through MiXCR, listing each CDR3 protein once. The repertoire has more than 550,000 distinct CDR3 sequences, 20% to 25% of them found once; the top ten carry around 22%. PBMCs were isolated at a quantity of at least 6 million per sample. Germline V gene data show CDR1 as DFQATT and CDR2 as SNEGSKA (reference sequence). V lost 6 bases to trimming and J lost 0 bases; unmatched junction nucleotides: 11. The CDR3 is 16 residues long.

Sequencing input: blood. The clonotype comes from a man between 65 and 85 years old in good health. The chain carries TRBV20-1 and TRBJ2-3; 8 bases align to TRBD2. DNA of the CDR3: TGCAGTGCCCGCGACATACTAGCGGTTAGCACAGATACGCAGTATTTT. It specifies CSARDILAVSTDTQYF.